The sequence of this T cell receptor (beta chain) was determined in a study of shared clonotypes between healthy human individuals. Trimming cost V 5 bases and J 5 bases; bases outside gene matches: 7. Germline lookup yields CDR1 SEHNR and CDR2 FQNEAQ (reference sequence). The CDR3 consists of 14 residues. Healthy HIV-negative adults with no recent acute infections or vaccinations were recruited as donors. CD8 memory cells included CD45RO+ cells plus CCR7-negative CD45RA+ TemRA cells. Some clones are missing from TCRdb's copy, which holds only in-frame ones; the method was immunoSEQ multiplex PCR. The table has around 690,000 clones, around 90% seen once.

The chain recombines TRBV7-9 with TRBJ2-5, with 8 bases lining up with TRBD2. Material: memory CD8+ T cells from PBMCs. Sample subset: CD45RO+ cells pooled with CCR7-negative TemRA cells. This receptor was identified in a man in his late teens or twenties in good health. Some clones in this sample may be carry-over from other donors' samples. The DNA for the CDR3 is TGTGCCAGCAGCCCTCCCAGCGGGAGTGAGACCCAGTACTTC. It yields the protein CASSPPSGSETQYF.